A few counts support the clone carrying this TCR beta chain. Its matching antigen is unknown. This sample stems from a study of vaccination and CD4 T cells after COVID-19. The overall study: Six males and four females, two Hispanic, made up the convalescents. Whole-study results and caveats: Median numbers of SARS-CoV-2-reactive clonotypes increased from around 20 to 38 (not a significant change).

Scientists ran DNA taken from cultured CD4+ T cells through the Oncomine TCR Beta short-read assay for sequencing. Scientists extracted genomic DNA from CD4+ T cells grown in culture. TCRdb recomputed calls from the PCR reads with MiXCR, one row per CDR3 protein. The data contain roughly 22,000 distinct CDR3 sequences, approximately 32% of them seen just once; the ten biggest clones take up roughly an eighth. Treatment of the sample: approximately 11-day PBMC culture with coronavirus spike peptide pools or control peptides (ViraFEST assay). CDR1 and CDR2 from the germline V gene are SGHVS and FNYEAQ. The ends lost 5 bases at V and 5 bases at J; junction bases unmatched: 10. The CDR3 is made up of 16 amino acids.

This chain joins TRBV7-6 and TRBJ2-1; 9 nucleotides match TRBD2. This sequence was found in a human donor with COVID-19. The sequenced material came from cultured CD4+ T cells from blood. This CDR3 reads CASSPQRGANNNEQFF. The CDR3 DNA is TGTGCCAGCAGCCCCCAGCGGGGGGCCAATAACAATGAGCAGTTCTTC.